The TCR beta chain under discussion was sequenced for a study of T cell responses to AZD1222 COVID-19 vaccine. Study-level results: Dominant at 160-218 and 743-854, vaccine-associated CD4 TCRs also spanned spike. Nearly half of spike-specific TCRs reportedly go after variant regions that carry no mutations. Repertoire samples came only from after the peak T cell response.

Comments on this clone: Its antigen is as yet unknown.

Libraries were prepared by immunoSEQ multiplex PCR; TCRdb keeps only in-frame clonotypes and omits some of them. The profile shows around 160,000 clones, around nine tenths of them singletons. In germline, CDR1 is SGHVS, CDR2 FQNEAQ. V was pared by 2 bases and J by 5 bases, with 12 bases between. The CDR3 covers 15 residues. The sequence came from an adult in good health. The sample in question was peripheral blood, obtained on day 0 of MenACWY control vaccination. The rearrangement uses TRBV7-8 and TRBJ1-4, with no clear D. CDR3 DNA sequence: TGTGCCAGCAGCTTAAATCCCCAGCCCAATGAAAAACTGTTTTTT. Amino acids: CASSLNPQPNEKLFF.